This is a list of T cell receptor beta chains from one sample in a study of cytomegalovirus exposure and HLA in healthy donors. The protocol was immunoSEQ multiplex PCR, while the TCRdb copy is restricted to in-frame clones and leaves out a portion. The sample lists 150,000 or so clones, 70% to 85% occurring once. Sequences were obtained from PBMCs. These receptors all come from a man in his fifties or sixties in good health and CMV-seropositive. The CDR3 runs from the conserved cysteine through the conserved F or W. The D gene is left open where the match is weak. Clone size is given for some rows only: seen once, a few or many times, or a class if the clone is expanded.

clone size	D gene	V gene	J gene	CDR3 protein	CDR3 DNA
few	NA	TRBV11-2	TRBJ2-5	CASSSTHTPLETQYF	TGTGCCAGCAGCTCAACCCACACCCCCCTGGAGACCCAGTACTTC
NA	NA	TRBV15	TRBJ1-2	CATSRDRAPNYGYTF	TGTGCCACCAGCAGAGATCGAGCACCTAACTATGGCTACACCTTC
NA	NA	TRBV6-6	TRBJ1-5	CASSPGNQPQHF	TGTGCCAGCAGCCCAGGGAATCAGCCCCAGCATTTT
NA	NA	TRBV2	TRBJ1-1	CASSGAGRAGTEAFF	TGTGCCAGCTCCGGCGCCGGACGAGCGGGCACTGAAGCTTTCTTT
NA	NA	TRBV7-6	TRBJ2-6	CASSSTGTGANVLTF	TGTGCCAGCAGCTCAACAGGGACTGGGGCCAACGTCCTGACTTTC
once	TRBD2	TRBV10-2	TRBJ2-7	CASTPASGSYEQYF	TGCGCCAGCACCCCAGCTAGCGGCTCCTACGAGCAGTACTTC
NA	NA	TRBV4-2	TRBJ1-5	CASSQDQGIGPQHF	TGTGCCAGCAGCCAAGATCAGGGGATCGGGCCCCAGCATTTT
NA	NA	TRBV5-6	TRBJ1-1	CASSITGRTEAFF	TGTGCCAGCAGCATCACAGGGCGCACTGAAGCTTTCTTT
once	NA	TRBV11-3	TRBJ2-1	CASSKTGPLTGEQFF	TGTGCCAGCAGCAAGACCGGCCCCCTAACAGGTGAGCAGTTCTTC
NA	TRBD1	TRBV6-7	TRBJ1-2	CASSYSPTGGHYGYTF	TGTGCCAGCAGTTACTCTCCGACAGGGGGCCACTATGGCTACACCTTC
NA	NA	TRBV28	TRBJ1-3	CASTQQESGNTIYF	TGTGCCAGCACTCAACAGGAATCTGGAAACACCATATATTTT
NA	TRBD1	TRBV6-5	TRBJ2-2	CASSYRGRATGELFF	TGTGCCAGCAGTTACAGGGGGCGCGCCACCGGGGAGCTGTTTTTT
NA	NA	TRBV2	TRBJ1-2	CASSASPLAGYGYTF	TGTGCCAGCAGCGCCAGCCCACTAGCGGGCTATGGCTACACCTTC
NA	NA	TRBV5-6	TRBJ2-5	CASSESTTGTQYF	TGTGCCAGCAGCGAAAGTACTACGGGGACCCAGTACTTC
NA	NA	TRBV7-2	TRBJ1-4	CASSEDSLKESNEKLFF	TGTGCCAGCAGCGAGGACTCCTTAAAGGAGTCTAATGAAAAACTGTTTTTT
NA	TRBD1	TRBV9	TRBJ2-1	CASSVYRDRGWEQFF	TGTGCCAGCAGCGTTTACCGGGACAGGGGTTGGGAGCAGTTCTTC
once	NA	TRBV29-1	TRBJ1-1	CSVQLTVNTEAFF	TGCAGCGTTCAGTTGACAGTGAACACTGAAGCTTTCTTT
few	NA	TRBV7-8	TRBJ1-1	CASSGLLREAFF	TGTGCCAGCAGCGGACTGCTTCGGGAAGCTTTCTTT
few	NA	TRBV5-4	TRBJ2-3	CASSPPGGTDTQYF	TGTGCCAGCAGCCCCCCGGGGGGCACAGATACGCAGTATTTT
NA	TRBD2	TRBV4-3	TRBJ2-5	CASSPYWTLAGGPRQETQYF	TGCGCCAGCAGCCCTTATTGGACCCTAGCGGGGGGGCCGAGGCAAGAGACCCAGTACTTC
NA	TRBD1	TRBV9	TRBJ1-3	CASSVAPGGTGNTIYF	TGTGCCAGCAGCGTAGCCCCAGGGGGCACTGGAAACACCATATATTTT
NA	NA	TRBV6-1	TRBJ2-7	CASSLGWDNEQYF	TGTGCCAGCAGTCTAGGGTGGGACAACGAGCAGTACTTC
NA	NA	TRBV11-3	TRBJ1-1	CASSLGGGEAFF	TGTGCCAGCAGCTTAGGGGGAGGGGAAGCTTTCTTT
NA	TRBD1	TRBV7-7	TRBJ2-5	CASSPHDRGRGETQYF	TGTGCCAGCAGCCCCCACGACAGGGGGCGCGGGGAGACCCAGTACTTC
NA	NA	TRBV27	TRBJ2-7	CASSLRQTSYEQYF	TGTGCCAGCAGTTTAAGACAGACCTCCTACGAGCAGTACTTC
NA	TRBD1	TRBV6-1	TRBJ1-1	CASSGGTGSFEAFF	TGTGCCAGCAGTGGCGGGACAGGTTCTTTTGAAGCTTTCTTT
NA	TRBD1	TRBV18	TRBJ1-2	CASSIGDSSYGYTF	TGTGCCAGCTCAATTGGGGACAGTAGCTATGGCTACACCTTC
NA	NA	TRBV7-2	TRBJ2-7	CASSSDSLPREQYF	TGTGCCAGCAGCTCGGACAGCCTACCTAGGGAGCAGTACTTC